This is a list of T cell receptor beta chains from one sample in a study of blood T cell repertoires in COVID-19. Data came from immunoSEQ multiplex PCR; TCRdb stores just in-frame clones and leaves some out. The table records about 120,000 clones, about 86% of them present only once. The source material was peripheral blood. Receptors were obtained from a woman aged 45-65 years with active or convalescent COVID-19. Each CDR3 is given with its conserved first and last residue. D genes are given only for firm matches. For some rows the clone size is stated as once, few or many, or as a class when expanded; others skip it.

d_call | clone_size | j_call | v_call | cdr3_length | cdr3_nt | cdr3_aa
. | . | TRBJ2-3 | TRBV19 | 16 | TGTGCCAGTAGTATATATCGTGACGGGTATACAGATACGCAGTATTTT | CASSIYRDGYTDTQYF
. | few | TRBJ1-1 | TRBV28 | 14 | TGTGCCAGCAGTTTACCGGCAGGGAACACTGAAGCTTTCTTT | CASSLPAGNTEAFF
TRBD2 | . | TRBJ2-5 | TRBV7-2 | 15 | TGTGCCAGCAGCTTGACTAGCGGGAGTCGGGAGACCCAGTACTTC | CASSLTSGSRETQYF
TRBD1 | few | TRBJ2-2 | TRBV7-2 | 16 | TGTGCCAGCAGAGGGACCGGGACAGACGTCACCGGGGAGCTGTTTTTT | CASRGTGTDVTGELFF
TRBD1 | . | TRBJ2-7 | TRBV15 | 15 | TGTGCCACCAGCAGACCGGGACAGCAATACTACGAGCAGTACTTC | CATSRPGQQYYEQYF
. | . | TRBJ2-3 | TRBV27 | 13 | TGTGCCAGCAGTTTAGGCAGGGGCGATACGCAGTATTTT | CASSLGRGDTQYF
TRBD1 | . | TRBJ1-6 | TRBV9 | 13 | TGTGCCAGCAGCCTTACAGGGGGTTCACCCCTCCACTTT | CASSLTGGSPLHF
. | . | TRBJ2-1 | TRBV27 | 13 | TGTGCCAGCAGTTTATCGCGGGTACATGAGCAGTTCTTC | CASSLSRVHEQFF
TRBD1 | . | TRBJ2-7 | TRBV7-2 | 16 | TGTGCCAGCAATGCAGCTTATGGGACAGGGCTCTACGAGCAGTACTTC | CASNAAYGTGLYEQYF
TRBD1 | . | TRBJ2-1 | TRBV27 | 12 | TGTGCCAGCAGTCAACAGGGGAATGAGCAGTTCTTC | CASSQQGNEQFF
TRBD1 | . | TRBJ2-5 | TRBV24-1 | 15 | TGTGCCACCTCACTCAGACAGGGAAGGCAAGAGACCCAGTACTTC | CATSLRQGRQETQYF
TRBD1 | . | TRBJ2-3 | TRBV11-2 | 15 | TGTGCCAGCAGGTCAACCGGGACAGGGGGAGATACGCAGTATTTT | CASRSTGTGGDTQYF
. | . | TRBJ1-1 | TRBV7-9 | 15 | TGTGCCAGCAGCTCCCTCTCGACAACGAACACTGAAGCTTTCTTT | CASSSLSTTNTEAFF
. | . | TRBJ1-3 | TRBV9 | 13 | TGTGCCAGCTCAGGGGACTCTGGAAACACCATATATTTT | CASSGDSGNTIYF
. | . | TRBJ1-1 | TRBV18 | 14 | TGTGCCAGCTCAAGTCTTCGGGTAAAGTCTGAAGCTTTCTTT | CASSSLRVKSEAFF
. | . | TRBJ2-1 | TRBV30 | 13 | TGTGCCTGGAGTCGCGGGATGAGGGATGAGCAGTTCTTC | CAWSRGMRDEQFF
TRBD2 | . | TRBJ2-1 | TRBV7-2 | 15 | TGTGCCAGCAGCATAGCGGGCAGTGTGTACAATGAGCAGTTCTTC | CASSIAGSVYNEQFF
TRBD2 | . | TRBJ2-1 | TRBV7-6 | 17 | TGTGCCAGCAGCCGCGGGACTAGCGGATTTGTATACAATGAGCAGTTCTTC | CASSRGTSGFVYNEQFF
. | . | TRBJ1-1 | TRBV7-9 | 15 | TGTGCCAGCAGCCTACCACAGGGTTGGAACACTGAAGCTTTCTTT | CASSLPQGWNTEAFF
. | . | TRBJ1-1 | TRBV30 | 13 | TGTGCCTGGAGTAACGGGGTGAACACTGAAGCTTTCTTT | CAWSNGVNTEAFF